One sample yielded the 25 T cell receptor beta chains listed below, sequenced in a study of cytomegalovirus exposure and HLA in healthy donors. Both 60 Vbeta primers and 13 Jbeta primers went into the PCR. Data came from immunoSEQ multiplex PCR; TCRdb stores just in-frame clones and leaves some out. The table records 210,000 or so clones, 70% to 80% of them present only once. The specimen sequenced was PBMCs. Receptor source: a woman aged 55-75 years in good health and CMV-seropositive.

DNA of the CDR3: TGCGCCAGCAGCTTGGGACTGGCTGGGACACTCTCCTACGAGCAGTACTTC. As protein: CASSLGLAGTLSYEQYF. The gene calls are TRBV5-1 and TRBJ2-5; a weak D match, TRBD1 (6 bases). The J call could be wrong; TRBJ2-7 is a better fit for the DNA end. Germline V gives CDR1 SGHRS, CDR2 YFSETQ. The CDR3 covers 17 residues.

CDR3 nucleotide sequence: TGTGCCAGCTCACCTACTAGCGGGAGCCACTACAATGAGCAGTTCTTC. Translation gives CASSPTSGSHYNEQFF. The chain employs TRBV18 and TRBJ2-1, with TRBD2 matching 11 bases. Trimming took 3 bases from V and 3 from J; bases not matched to a gene: 4. Germline-derived CDR1 and CDR2 are KGHSH and LQKENI. The CDR3 loop spans 16 amino acids.

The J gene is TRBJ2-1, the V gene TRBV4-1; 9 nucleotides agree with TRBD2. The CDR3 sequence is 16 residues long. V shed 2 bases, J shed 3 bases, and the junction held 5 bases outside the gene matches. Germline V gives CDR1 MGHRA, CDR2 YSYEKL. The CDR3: CASSQTGTSIYNEQFF. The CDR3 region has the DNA TGCGCCAGCAGCCAAACCGGGACTAGCATCTACAATGAGCAGTTCTTC.

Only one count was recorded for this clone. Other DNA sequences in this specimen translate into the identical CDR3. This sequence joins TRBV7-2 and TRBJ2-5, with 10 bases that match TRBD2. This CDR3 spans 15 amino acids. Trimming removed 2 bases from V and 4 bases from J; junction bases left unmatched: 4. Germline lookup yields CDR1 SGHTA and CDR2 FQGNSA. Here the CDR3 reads CASSLSGGARETQYF. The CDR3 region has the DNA TGTGCCAGCAGCTTAAGCGGGGGGGCCCGAGAGACCCAGTACTTC.

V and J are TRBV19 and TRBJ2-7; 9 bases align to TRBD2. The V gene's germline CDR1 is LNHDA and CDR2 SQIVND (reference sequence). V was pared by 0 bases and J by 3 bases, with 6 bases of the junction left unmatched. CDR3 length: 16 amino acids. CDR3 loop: CASSIELAGVGYEQYF. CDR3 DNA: TGTGCCAGTAGTATAGAGTTAGCGGGAGTAGGCTACGAGCAGTACTTC.

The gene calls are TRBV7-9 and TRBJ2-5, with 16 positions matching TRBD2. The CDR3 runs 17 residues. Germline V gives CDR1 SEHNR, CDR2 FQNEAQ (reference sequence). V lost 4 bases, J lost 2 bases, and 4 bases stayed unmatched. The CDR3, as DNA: TGTGCCAGCAGCTGGGGGACTAGCGGGGGGGCTCAAGAGACCCAGTACTTC. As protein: CASSWGTSGGAQETQYF.

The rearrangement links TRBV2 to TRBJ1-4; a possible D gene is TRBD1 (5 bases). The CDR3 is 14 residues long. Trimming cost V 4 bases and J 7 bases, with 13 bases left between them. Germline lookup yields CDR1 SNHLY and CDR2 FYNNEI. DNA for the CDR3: TGTGCCAGCAGTGGTAGTCTAAGGGGTGAAAAACTGTTTTTT. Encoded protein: CASSGSLRGEKLFF.

Written as DNA, the CDR3 is TGCACCAGCAGCCAAGATCTTTACTCGAAGCTAGCGGGAGTTCATGAGCAGTTCTTC. This encodes CTSSQDLYSKLAGVHEQFF. The chain has TRBV1 and TRBJ2-1; the table names TRBD2, a call not compared with the DNA. TRBV1 is classified as a pseudogene. This CDR3 contains 19 residues.

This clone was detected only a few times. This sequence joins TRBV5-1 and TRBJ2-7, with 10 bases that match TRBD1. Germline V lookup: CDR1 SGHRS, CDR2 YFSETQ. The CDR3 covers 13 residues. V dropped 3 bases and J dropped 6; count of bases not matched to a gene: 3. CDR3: CASSSRTGGEQYF. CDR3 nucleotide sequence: TGCGCCAGCAGCTCAAGGACAGGGGGCGAGCAGTACTTC.

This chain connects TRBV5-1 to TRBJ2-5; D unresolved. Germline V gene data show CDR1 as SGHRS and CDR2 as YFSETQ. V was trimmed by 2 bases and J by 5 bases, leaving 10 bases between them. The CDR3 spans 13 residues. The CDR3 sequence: CASSFEVRETQYF. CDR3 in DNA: TGCGCCAGCAGCTTCGAAGTTCGGGAGACCCAGTACTTC. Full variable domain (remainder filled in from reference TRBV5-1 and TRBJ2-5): KAGVTQTPRYLIKTRGQQVTLSCSPISGHRSVSWYQQTPGQGLQFLFEYFSETQRNKGNFPGRFSGRQFSNSRSEMNVSTLELGDSALYLCASSFEVRETQYFGPGTRLLVL.

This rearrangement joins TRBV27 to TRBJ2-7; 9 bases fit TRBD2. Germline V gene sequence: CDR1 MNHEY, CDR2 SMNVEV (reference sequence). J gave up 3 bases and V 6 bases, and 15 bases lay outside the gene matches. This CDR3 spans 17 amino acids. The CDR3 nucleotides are TGTGCCAGCAGCTCCGGGACTAGCTCCCTCAATTTCTACGAGCAGTACTTC. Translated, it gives CASSSGTSSLNFYEQYF.

The CDR3 sequence: CASRLRGQGNTGELFF. DNA of the CDR3: TGTGCCAGCCGCCTGCGGGGACAGGGAAACACCGGGGAGCTGTTTTTT. The chain links TRBV7-6 to TRBJ2-2; 9 nucleotides line up with TRBD1. V lost 8 bases and J lost 2; bases outside the gene matches: 9. Germline lookup yields CDR1 SGHVS and CDR2 FNYEAQ. This CDR3 is built from 16 residues.

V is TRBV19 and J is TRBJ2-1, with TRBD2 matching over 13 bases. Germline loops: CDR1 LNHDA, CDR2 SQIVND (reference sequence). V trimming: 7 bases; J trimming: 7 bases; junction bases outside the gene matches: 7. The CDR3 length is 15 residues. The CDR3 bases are TGTGCCAGTAACCCCGGACTAGCGGGAGTAAATGAGCAGTTCTTC. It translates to CASNPGLAGVNEQFF.

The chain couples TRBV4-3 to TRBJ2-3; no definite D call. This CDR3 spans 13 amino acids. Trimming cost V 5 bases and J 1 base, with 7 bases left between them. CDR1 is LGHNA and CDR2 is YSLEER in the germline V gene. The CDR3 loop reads CASSALGTDTQYF. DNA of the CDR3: TGCGCCAGCAGCGCGTTGGGCACAGATACGCAGTATTTT.

The CDR3 region is CASSPEGPRIYNEQFF. CDR3 in DNA: TGTGCCAGCAGCCCGGAGGGACCGAGAATTTACAATGAGCAGTTCTTC. The rearrangement links TRBV5-6 to TRBJ2-1; TRBD2 might be the D (6 bases). V was trimmed by 4 bases and J by 4 bases, leaving 18 bases between them. The CDR3 has 16 amino acids. Germline V lookup: CDR1 SGHDT, CDR2 YYEEEE. Complete variable domain (other parts from reference TRBV5-6 and TRBJ2-1): DAGVTQSPTHLIKTRGQQVTLRCSPKSGHDTVSWYQQALGQGPQFIFQYYEEEERQRGNFPDRFSGHQFPNYSSELNVNALLLGDSALYLCASSPEGPRIYNEQFFGPGTRLTVL.

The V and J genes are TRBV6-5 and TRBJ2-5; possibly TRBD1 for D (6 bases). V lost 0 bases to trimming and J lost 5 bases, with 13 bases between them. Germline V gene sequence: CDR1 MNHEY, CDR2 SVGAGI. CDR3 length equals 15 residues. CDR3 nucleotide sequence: TGTGCCAGCAGTTACTCGGGCAGGGGTAGGGAGACCCAGTACTTC. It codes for CASSYSGRGRETQYF.

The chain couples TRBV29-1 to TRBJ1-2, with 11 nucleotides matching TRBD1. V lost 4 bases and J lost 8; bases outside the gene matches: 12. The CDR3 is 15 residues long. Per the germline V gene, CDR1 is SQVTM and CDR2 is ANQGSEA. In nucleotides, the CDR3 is TGCAGCGTTGTTCGGGGACAGGGGGGGACTCTCGGCTACACCTTC. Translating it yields CSVVRGQGGTLGYTF. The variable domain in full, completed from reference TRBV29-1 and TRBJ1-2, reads SAVISQKPSRDICQRGTSLTIQCQVDSQVTMMFWYRQQPGQSLTLIATANQGSEATYESGFVIDKFPISRPNLTFSTLTVSNMSPEDSSIYLCSVVRGQGGTLGYTFGSGTRLTVV.

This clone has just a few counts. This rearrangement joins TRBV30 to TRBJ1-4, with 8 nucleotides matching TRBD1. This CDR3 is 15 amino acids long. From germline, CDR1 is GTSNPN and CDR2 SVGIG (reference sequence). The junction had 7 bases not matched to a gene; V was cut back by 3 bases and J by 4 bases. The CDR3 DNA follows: TGTGCCTGGAGGCCCCGGACAGGGTTTAATGAAAAACTGTTTTTT. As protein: CAWRPRTGFNEKLFF.

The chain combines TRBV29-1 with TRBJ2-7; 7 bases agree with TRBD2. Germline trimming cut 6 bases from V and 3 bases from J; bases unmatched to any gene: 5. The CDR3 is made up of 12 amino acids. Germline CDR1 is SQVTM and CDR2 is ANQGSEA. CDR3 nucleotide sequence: TGCAGCGTCGCGGGGGATCTCTACGAGCAGTACTTC. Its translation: CSVAGDLYEQYF.

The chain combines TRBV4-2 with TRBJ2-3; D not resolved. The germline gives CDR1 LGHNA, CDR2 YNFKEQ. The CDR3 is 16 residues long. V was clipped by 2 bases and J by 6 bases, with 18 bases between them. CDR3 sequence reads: CASSQLDRYEVDTQYF. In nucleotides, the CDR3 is TGTGCCAGCAGCCAATTAGACCGGTACGAGGTGGATACGCAGTATTTT.

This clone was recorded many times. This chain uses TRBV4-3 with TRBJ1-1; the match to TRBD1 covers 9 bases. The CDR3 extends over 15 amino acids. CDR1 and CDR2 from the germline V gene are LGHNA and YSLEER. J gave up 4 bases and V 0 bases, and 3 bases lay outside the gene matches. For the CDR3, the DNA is TGCGCCAGCAGCCAAGATACGGACAGGGGCACTGAAGCTTTCTTT. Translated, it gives CASSQDTDRGTEAFF.

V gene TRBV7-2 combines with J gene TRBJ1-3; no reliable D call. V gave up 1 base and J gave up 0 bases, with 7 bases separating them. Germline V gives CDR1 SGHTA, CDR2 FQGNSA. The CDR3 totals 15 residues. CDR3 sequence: CASSLEGSSGNTIYF. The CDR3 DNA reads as TGTGCCAGCAGCTTAGAAGGGAGCTCTGGAAACACCATATATTTT.

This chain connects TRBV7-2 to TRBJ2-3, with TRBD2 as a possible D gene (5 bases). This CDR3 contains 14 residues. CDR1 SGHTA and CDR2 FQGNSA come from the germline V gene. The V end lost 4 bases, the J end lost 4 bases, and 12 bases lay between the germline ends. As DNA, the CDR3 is TGTGCCAGCAGCTCGTGGACGAGGGCAGATACGCAGTATTTT. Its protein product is CASSSWTRADTQYF.

As DNA, the CDR3 is TGTGCCAGCACCCATTCCGGGACTTTATCCTACGAGCAGTACTTC. Translation: CASTHSGTLSYEQYF. This sequence joins TRBV27 and TRBJ2-7; possibly TRBD2 for D (6 bases). Germline lookup yields CDR1 MNHEY and CDR2 SMNVEV (reference sequence). Trimming took 7 bases from V and 1 from J, leaving 17 bases between them. This CDR3 spans 15 amino acids.

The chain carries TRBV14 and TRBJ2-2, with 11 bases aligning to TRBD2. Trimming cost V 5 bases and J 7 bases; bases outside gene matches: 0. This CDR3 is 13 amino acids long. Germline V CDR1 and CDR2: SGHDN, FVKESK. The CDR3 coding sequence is TGTGCCAGCAGCGGGACTAGCGGCGGGGAGCTGTTTTTT. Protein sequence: CASSGTSGGELFF.